These T cell receptor beta chains were read from a single sample in a study of blood T cell repertoires in COVID-19. The protocol was immunoSEQ multiplex PCR, while the TCRdb copy is restricted to in-frame clones and leaves out a portion. The data hold 100,000 to 150,000 clones, with around nine tenths observed a single time. Sequences were obtained from PBMCs or T cells enriched from blood (not recorded which). The source is a woman in her fifties or sixties who had recovered from COVID-19. Both conserved end residues are part of each CDR3. D genes are given only for firm matches. Size is stated for part of the rows, as once, few or many counts, or as a class when the clone is expanded.

clone size	V gene	D gene	J gene	CDR3 length	CDR3 DNA	CDR3 protein
-	TRBV7-8	TRBD1	TRBJ1-5	16	TGTGCCAGCAGCCTCCGGGACAGTTCTTACAATCAGCCCCAGCATTTT	CASSLRDSSYNQPQHF
-	TRBV29-1	TRBD1	TRBJ2-2	15	TGCAGCGTTGTTCGGACAGGGGTGAACACCGGGGAGCTGTTTTTT	CSVVRTGVNTGELFF
-	TRBV6-5	-	TRBJ1-5	15	TGTGCCAGCAGCTATGGTACAGGACAAAATCAGCCCCAGCATTTT	CASSYGTGQNQPQHF
-	TRBV3-1/TRBV3-2	TRBD2	TRBJ2-2	13	TGTGCCATCCGGACTAGCGAGGGCGGGGAGCTGTTTTTT	CAIRTSEGGELFF
-	TRBV11-3	-	TRBJ1-4	18	-	CASSLGSGQGAANEKLFF
-	TRBV13	TRBD2	TRBJ2-5	15	TGTGCCAGCAGCTTGGGACTAGCGGGGGTAGAGACCCAGTACTTC	CASSLGLAGVETQYF
-	TRBV18	TRBD1	TRBJ1-4	15	TGTGCCAGCTCACCATCGGCACAGGGGAACGAAAAACTGTTTTTT	CASSPSAQGNEKLFF
-	TRBV5-6	-	TRBJ1-1	15	TGTGCCAGCAGCTTGGGAAGACACCAGAACACTGAAGCTTTCTTT	CASSLGRHQNTEAFF
-	TRBV7-2	TRBD1	TRBJ2-7	18	TGTGCCAGCAGCTTAGTGGCTTACGGGGACAGGGATCGAAACGAGCAGTACTTC	CASSLVAYGDRDRNEQYF
-	TRBV2	-	TRBJ1-2	15	TGTGCCAGCATTTACGCGGGCCTGGGGTCTGGTGGCTACACCTTC	CASIYAGLGSGGYTF
few	TRBV19	TRBD2	TRBJ2-1	17	TGTGCCAGTAGCCCCGTAGCGGGGGGGTTTTCCTACAATGAGCAGTTCTTC	CASSPVAGGFSYNEQFF
-	TRBV29-1	-	TRBJ1-2	15	TGCAGCGTTCCATACGGGACTCCCACGGGCTATGGCTACACCTTC	CSVPYGTPTGYGYTF
-	TRBV19	-	TRBJ1-2	13	TGTGCCAGTAGTATCGGGTCCGGAGATGGCTACACCTTC	CASSIGSGDGYTF
-	TRBV19	TRBD1	TRBJ1-2	17	TGTGCCAGTTCTCGAGACAGGGGGCAGCTCCGGGACTATGGCTACACCTTC	CASSRDRGQLRDYGYTF
-	TRBV2	-	TRBJ1-2	12	TGTGCCAGCCAGAAAGCTAACTATGGCTACACCTTC	CASQKANYGYTF
-	TRBV5-5	-	TRBJ2-7	12	TGTGCCAGCAGCTTGGCAGCGTGGGAGCAGTACTTC	CASSLAAWEQYF
-	TRBV10-3	-	TRBJ1-1	14	TGTGCCATCAGTGAGTCTAGTAGGAACAGTGAAGCTTTCTTT	CAISESSRNSEAFF
once	TRBV23-1	-	TRBJ1-1	18	TGCGCCAGCAGTCCTTTGACAGGCAGACAAAGAGAGAACACTGAAGCTTTCTTT	CASSPLTGRQRENTEAFF
-	TRBV4-3	TRBD2	TRBJ2-7	17	TGCGCCAGCAGCCAAGAGGACGGGACTAGCGGAGCCTACGAGCAGTACTTC	CASSQEDGTSGAYEQYF
-	TRBV5-6	-	TRBJ2-2	15	TGTGCCAGCAGCTTAGGAGAGGGAAACACCGGGGAGCTGTTTTTT	CASSLGEGNTGELFF
-	TRBV27	-	TRBJ1-6	17	TGTGCCAGCAGTTCCCCGTGGGGAGCCTCCTATAATTCACCCCTCCACTTT	CASSSPWGASYNSPLHF
once	TRBV18	-	TRBJ2-1	13	TGTGCCAGCTCGCCCCGGGACAAAAATGAGCAGTTCTTC	CASSPRDKNEQFF
-	TRBV30	-	TRBJ2-7	14	TGTGCCTGGACGGTCGGGGGATACTCCTACGAGCAGTACTTC	CAWTVGGYSYEQYF
-	TRBV7-8	TRBD1	TRBJ1-5	19	TGTGCCAGCAGCTCCACTCTGGGACAGGCCGCTTTGGGCAATCAGCCCCAGCATTTT	CASSSTLGQAALGNQPQHF
-	TRBV18	TRBD1	TRBJ1-2	16	TGTGCCAGCTCACCAAAAAACGTGAAGGGGGCTGTTGGCTACACCTTC	CASSPKNVKGAVGYTF
once	TRBV5-1	TRBD1	TRBJ1-1	16	TGCGCCAGCAGCTTGGGTCCGAGACAGGGCAACACTGAAGCTTTCTTT	CASSLGPRQGNTEAFF
-	TRBV30	-	TRBJ2-7	12	TGTGCCTGGAGTTTACAGAACTACGAGCAGTACTTC	CAWSLQNYEQYF
-	TRBV19	TRBD2	TRBJ2-5	14	TGTGCCAGTAGTACCCGGGACTATGGGGAGACCCAGTACTTC	CASSTRDYGETQYF
-	TRBV19	-	TRBJ1-1	15	TGTGCCAGTAGAAGAACGGGACAACTGAACACTGAAGCTTTCTTT	CASRRTGQLNTEAFF
-	TRBV3-1/TRBV3-2	-	TRBJ2-5	16	TGTGCCAGCAGCCAAGTAGGAGGGGGGGGTCAAGAGACCCAGTACTTC	CASSQVGGGGQETQYF
-	TRBV9	-	TRBJ1-2	13	TGTGCCAGCAGCGTACCAGGGGCTCGAGGCTACACCTTC	CASSVPGARGYTF
few	TRBV30	TRBD1	TRBJ1-2	13	TGTGCCTGGAGACAGGGGTTAGACTATGGCTACACCTTC	CAWRQGLDYGYTF
few	TRBV5-8	TRBD1	TRBJ2-7	14	TGTGCCAGCAGCGGGGGACAGGGGGCCTACGAGCAGTACTTC	CASSGGQGAYEQYF
-	TRBV15	TRBD2	TRBJ2-5	16	TGTGCCACCAGCGGGCGACTAGCGGGGGGGGTAAGGCCCCAGTACTTC	CATSGRLAGGVRPQYF
-	TRBV5-1	TRBD1	TRBJ2-3	16	TGCGCCAGCAGCATGGCGGGACAGGGTAGCACAGATACGCAGTATTTT	CASSMAGQGSTDTQYF
once	TRBV5-4	TRBD1	TRBJ1-2	13	TGTGCCAGCAGCCTCGGGACAGGAGGGGGCTACACCTTC	CASSLGTGGGYTF
-	TRBV3-1/TRBV3-2	TRBD1	TRBJ2-7	16	TGTGCCAGCAGCCAAGATTTTTTCCAGGGGGCGGACGAGCAGTACTTC	CASSQDFFQGADEQYF
-	TRBV28	TRBD1	TRBJ1-2	13	TGTGCCAGCAGGACAGGGGCCGTCTATGGCTACACCTTC	CASRTGAVYGYTF
-	TRBV20-1	-	TRBJ1-1	11	TGCAGTGGGAGGGTAACCACTGAAGCTTTCTTT	CSGRVTTEAFF
-	TRBV7-9	TRBD1	TRBJ1-1	14	TGTGCCAGCAGCCGCGGACAGGGGGACACTGAAGCTTTCTTT	CASSRGQGDTEAFF
-	TRBV7-2	-	TRBJ2-7	14	TGTGCCAGCAGCCCTTCTTCGCCGGGCTACGAGCAGTACTTC	CASSPSSPGYEQYF
-	TRBV7-6	-	TRBJ1-2	14	TGTGCCAGCAGTCCAAGCGGGCCTAACTATGGCTACACCTTC	CASSPSGPNYGYTF
-	TRBV7-6	TRBD1	TRBJ2-2	14	TGTGCCAGCCGACAGGGCATGAGCACCGGGGAGCTGTTTTTT	CASRQGMSTGELFF
-	TRBV11-3	TRBD1	TRBJ1-1	15	TGTGCCAGCAGCTCGGATGACAGGGCTTGGACTGAAGCTTTCTTT	CASSSDDRAWTEAFF
-	TRBV7-8	-	TRBJ1-5	14	TGTGCCAGCAGCTTAGCGGGAGAAGATCAGCCCCAGCATTTT	CASSLAGEDQPQHF
-	TRBV4-1	TRBD2	TRBJ2-1	16	TGCGCCAGCAGCCAGATTAGCGGGGGGGCTAAGAATGAGCAGTTCTTC	CASSQISGGAKNEQFF
-	TRBV2	TRBD1	TRBJ1-4	14	TGTGCCAGCACCAGCAGGGACAGGGGTGAAAAACTGTTTTTT	CASTSRDRGEKLFF
-	TRBV5-1	-	TRBJ1-2	18	TGCGCCAGCAGCTTGGCGAATCCGGGACACTCCCATTACTATGGCTACACCTTC	CASSLANPGHSHYYGYTF
once	TRBV15	TRBD2	TRBJ2-4	18	TGTGCCACCAGCAGTCCTAGCGGGGTCTACCTAGCCAAAAACATTCAGTACTTC	CATSSPSGVYLAKNIQYF
-	TRBV4-2	-	TRBJ2-1	14	TGTGCCAGCAGCCAAGGGGTACAGGGTGATGAGCAGTTCTTC	CASSQGVQGDEQFF
few	TRBV4-3	-	TRBJ1-5	18	TGCGCCAGCAGCCCCGACCTGTGGGGCCCTAATAGCAATCAGCCCCAGCATTTT	CASSPDLWGPNSNQPQHF
few	TRBV10-2	TRBD1	TRBJ1-5	15	TGCGCCAGCATGCCTGACAGGGTTAGCAATCAGCCCCAGCATTTT	CASMPDRVSNQPQHF
-	TRBV4-3	TRBD2	TRBJ2-5	15	TGCGCCAGCAGCCAAGGGTTAGCGGGGTTCGAGACCCAGTACTTC	CASSQGLAGFETQYF
-	TRBV5-1	-	TRBJ2-3	14	TGCGCCAGCAGCCCAGAGGGCCGCACAGATACGCAGTATTTT	CASSPEGRTDTQYF
-	TRBV12-5	-	TRBJ1-1	13	TGTGCTAGTGGTTTGGCACCGGGCACTGAAGCTTTCTTT	CASGLAPGTEAFF
few	TRBV6-1	-	TRBJ2-7	15	TGTGCCAGCAGTGAAGAGCCGGGAACCCCTTACGAGCAGTACTTC	CASSEEPGTPYEQYF
-	TRBV15	TRBD1	TRBJ1-2	14	TGTGCCACCAGCCTGGGGACAGGATTCTATGGCTACACCTTC	CATSLGTGFYGYTF
-	TRBV7-9	TRBD2	TRBJ2-7	15	TGTGCCAGCAGCCAGGCGTCTAGCGGGGGCTACGAGCAGTACTTC	CASSQASSGGYEQYF
-	TRBV20-1	TRBD2	TRBJ2-5	17	TGCAGTGCTAGTTATAGCGGGGGGGCAGTAAGAAAAGAGACCCAGTACTTC	CSASYSGGAVRKETQYF
-	TRBV4-1	-	TRBJ2-3	15	TGCGCCAGCAGCCAAATCGGACTTAGCACAGATACGCAGTATTTT	CASSQIGLSTDTQYF